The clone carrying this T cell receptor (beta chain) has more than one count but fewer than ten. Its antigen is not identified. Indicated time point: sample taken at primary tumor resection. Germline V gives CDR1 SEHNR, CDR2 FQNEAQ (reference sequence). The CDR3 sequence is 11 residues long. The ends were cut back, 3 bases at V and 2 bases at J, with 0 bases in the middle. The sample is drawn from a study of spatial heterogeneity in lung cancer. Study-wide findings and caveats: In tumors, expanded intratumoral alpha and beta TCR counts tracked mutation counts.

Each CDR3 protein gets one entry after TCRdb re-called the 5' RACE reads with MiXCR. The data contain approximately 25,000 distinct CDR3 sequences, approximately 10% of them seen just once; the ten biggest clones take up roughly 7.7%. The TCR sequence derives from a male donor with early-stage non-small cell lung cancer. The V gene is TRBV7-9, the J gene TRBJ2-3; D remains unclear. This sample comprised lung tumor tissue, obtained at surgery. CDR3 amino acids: CASSFTDTQYF. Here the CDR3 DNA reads TGTGCCAGCAGCTTCACAGATACGCAGTATTTT.